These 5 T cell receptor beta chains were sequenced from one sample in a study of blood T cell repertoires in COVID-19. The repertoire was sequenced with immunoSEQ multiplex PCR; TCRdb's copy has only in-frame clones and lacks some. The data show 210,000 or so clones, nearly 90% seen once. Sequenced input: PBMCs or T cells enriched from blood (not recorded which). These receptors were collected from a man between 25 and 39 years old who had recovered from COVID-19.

CDR3: CASSPPGTGTYEQYF. Written as DNA, the CDR3 is TGTGCCAGCAGCCCCCCTGGGACAGGGACCTACGAGCAGTACTTC. The V call is TRBV7-9, the J call TRBJ2-7; TRBD1 matches at 9 bases. V shed 5 bases, J shed 2 bases, and the junction held 7 bases outside the gene matches. Germline V CDR1 and CDR2: SEHNR, FQNEAQ (reference sequence). CDR3 length: 15 residues.

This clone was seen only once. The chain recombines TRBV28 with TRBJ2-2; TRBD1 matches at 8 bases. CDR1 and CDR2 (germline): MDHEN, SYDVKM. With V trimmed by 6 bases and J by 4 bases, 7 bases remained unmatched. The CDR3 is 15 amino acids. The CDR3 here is CASRTLDRATGELFF. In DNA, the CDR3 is TGTGCCAGCAGAACCCTGGACAGGGCCACCGGGGAGCTGTTTTTT.

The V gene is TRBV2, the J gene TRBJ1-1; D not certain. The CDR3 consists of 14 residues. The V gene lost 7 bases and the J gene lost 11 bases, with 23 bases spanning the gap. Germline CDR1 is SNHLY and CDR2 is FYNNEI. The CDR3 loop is CASTVSPREGGAFF. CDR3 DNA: TGTGCCAGCACTGTTTCCCCCCGGGAGGGTGGGGCTTTCTTT. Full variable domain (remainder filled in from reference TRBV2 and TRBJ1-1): EPEVTQTPSHQVTQMGQEVILRCVPISNHLYFYWYRQILGQKVEFLVSFYNNEISEKSEIFDDQFSVERPDGSNFTLKIRSTKLEDSAMYFCASTVSPREGGAFFGQGTRLTVV.

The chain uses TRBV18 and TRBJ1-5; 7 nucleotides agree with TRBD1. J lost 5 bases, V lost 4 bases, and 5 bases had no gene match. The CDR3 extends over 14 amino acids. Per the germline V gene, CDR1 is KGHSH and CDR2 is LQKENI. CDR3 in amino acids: CASSQGAGDQPQHF. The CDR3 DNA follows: TGTGCCAGCTCACAGGGGGCCGGGGATCAGCCCCAGCATTTT.

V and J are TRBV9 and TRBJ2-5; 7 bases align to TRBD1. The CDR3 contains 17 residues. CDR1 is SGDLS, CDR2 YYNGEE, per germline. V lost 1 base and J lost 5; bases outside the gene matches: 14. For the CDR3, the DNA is TGTGCCAGCAGCGTAAGACAGGGCAGGGGTGGGGACGAGACCCAGTACTTC. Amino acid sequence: CASSVRQGRGGDETQYF.